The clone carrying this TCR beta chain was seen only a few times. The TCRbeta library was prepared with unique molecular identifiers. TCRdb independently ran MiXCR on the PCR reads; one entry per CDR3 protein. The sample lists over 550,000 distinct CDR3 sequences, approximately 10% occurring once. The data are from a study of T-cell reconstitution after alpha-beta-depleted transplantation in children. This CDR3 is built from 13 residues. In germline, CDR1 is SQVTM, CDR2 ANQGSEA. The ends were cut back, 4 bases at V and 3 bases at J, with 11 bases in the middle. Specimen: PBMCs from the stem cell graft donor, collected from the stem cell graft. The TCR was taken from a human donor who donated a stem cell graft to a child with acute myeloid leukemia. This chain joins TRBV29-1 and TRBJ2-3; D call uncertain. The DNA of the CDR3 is TGCAGCGTTGGCTTCTGGGGAACAGATACGCAGTATTTT. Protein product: CSVGFWGTDTQYF.